The present TCR beta chain was sequenced within a study of long-term antiretroviral therapy in people with HIV. For the study at large: The 2015 immediate-ART recommendation came about a decade after the earliest samples. Findings and limits, study-wide: In HIV, the repertoires covered a tighter span of CDR3 lengths than in controls.

There are 13 residues in the CDR3. The germline CDR1 and CDR2 sequences are MNHEY and SVGAGI. Trimming removed 4 bases from V and 7 bases from J, with 13 bases in between. immunoSEQ v3.0 was run at survey level. Target depth was 40,000-50,000 T-cell genomes per sample. Here immunoSEQ multiplex PCR was the method, and the copy in TCRdb shows in-frame clones only, minus some. The data show 20,000 to 25,000 clones, under 90% seen once. Regarding this clone: The target antigen is unknown.

This clonotype originated in a man between 40 and 49 years old with HIV. J is TRBJ2-5 and V is TRBV6-5; a possible D gene is TRBD1 (6 bases). The material was unsorted PBMCs, obtained 0.1 years before starting antiretroviral therapy. The CDR3 nucleotides are TGTGCCAGCAGTTCTACAGGGCCGGGGACCCAGTACTTC. It encodes CASSSTGPGTQYF.